Following are 26 T cell receptor beta chains from one sample sequenced in a study of cytomegalovirus exposure and HLA in healthy donors. The PCR had 60 Vbeta and 13 Jbeta primers. Sequenced by immunoSEQ multiplex PCR; TCRdb stores in-frame clones only, minus some. The sample yields some 190,000 clones, 70% to 85% seen once. Sequenced: PBMCs. These receptors were collected from a man aged 35-49 years in good health and CMV-seropositive.

The rearrangement uses TRBV9 and TRBJ2-6, with 7 bases that match TRBD1. V lost 0 bases and J lost 4; bases outside the gene matches: 4. Germline V CDR1 and CDR2: SGDLS, YYNGEE. The CDR3 consists of 16 residues. The CDR3 coding sequence is TGTGCCAGCAGCGTAGGAGGGGGCGCCGGGGCCAACGTCCTGACTTTC. This codes for CASSVGGGAGANVLTF.

The V call is TRBV5-5, the J call TRBJ2-2; no firm D call. This CDR3 has 12 amino acids. CDR1 is SGHKS and CDR2 is YYEKEE in the germline V gene (reference sequence). The germline V and J ends were trimmed by 2 bases and 5 bases, with 4 bases remaining between them. The CDR3 spells CASSFQTGELFF. CDR3 bases: TGTGCCAGCAGCTTCCAAACCGGGGAGCTGTTTTTT. Filled out from reference TRBV5-5 and TRBJ2-2, the complete variable domain reads DAGVTQSPTHLIKTRGQQVTLRCSPISGHKSVSWYQQVLGQGPQFIFQYYEKEERGRGNFPDRFSARQFPNYSSELNVNALLLGDSALYLCASSFQTGELFFGEGSRLTVL.

Worth noting for this clone: One end of the junction does not line up with germline, which may come from a read error. V gene TRBV6-1 combines with J gene TRBJ2-7, with TRBD2 matching over 11 bases. This CDR3 has 15 amino acids. The germline V gene has CDR1 MNHNS and CDR2 SASEGT. In nucleotides, the CDR3 is TGTGCCAGCAGTGTAACTAGCGGGAGCTCCCACGAGCAGTACTTC. It translates to CASSVTSGSSHEQYF.

The chain is built from TRBV11-1 and TRBJ2-1; D gene unclear. This CDR3 region has 15 residues. Germline V gives CDR1 SGHAT, CDR2 FQDESV (reference sequence). V gave up 2 bases and J gave up 9 bases, with 17 bases separating them. For the CDR3, the DNA is TGTGCCAGCAGCTTACCCTCCCGTATCGGCGGTGAGCAGTTCTTC. It yields the protein CASSLPSRIGGEQFF.

The genes are TRBV28 and TRBJ2-7; no firm D call. This CDR3 is 12 amino acids long. The V end was cut by 6 bases, the J end by 4 bases, with 10 bases between. CDR1 is MDHEN, CDR2 SYDVKM, per germline. The CDR3 reads CASSSVTYEQYF. The CDR3, as DNA: TGTGCCAGCAGCTCCGTTACTTACGAGCAGTACTTC. The full variable domain, its missing parts supplied by reference TRBV28 and TRBJ2-7, is DVKVTQSSRYLVKRTGEKVFLECVQDMDHENMFWYRQDPGLGLRLIYFSYDVKMKEKGDIPEGYSVSREKKERFSLILESASTNQTSMYLCASSSVTYEQYFGPGTRLTVT.

V usage is TRBV18 and J usage is TRBJ1-4; D is ambiguous. V was pared by 0 bases and J by 8 bases, with 13 bases between. The CDR3 is 15 amino acids. Looked up from germline, CDR1 is KGHSH and CDR2 is LQKENI. CDR3 in amino acids: CASSPPNRGEEKLFF. The DNA of the CDR3 is TGTGCCAGCTCACCACCTAATCGAGGCGAAGAAAAACTGTTTTTT.

The V and J genes are TRBV14 and TRBJ2-5, with D unclear. The CDR3 is made up of 15 amino acids. Deletions cut 0 bases from V and 4 bases from J, with 12 bases between. In germline, CDR1 is SGHDN, CDR2 FVKESK. DNA of the CDR3: TGTGCCAGCAGCCAAGATCTTCCGACTGGAGAGACCCAGTACTTC. Its translation is CASSQDLPTGETQYF.

The V gene is TRBV7-9, the J gene TRBJ1-3; 10 bases map to TRBD1. Germline lookup yields CDR1 SEHNR and CDR2 FQNEAQ (reference sequence). The CDR3 totals 16 residues. V trimming: 6 bases; J trimming: 2 bases; junction bases outside the gene matches: 7. CDR3 DNA sequence: TGTGCCAGCAGGAGACAGGGGGCGCTTCCTGGAAACACCATATATTTT. Its protein is CASRRQGALPGNTIYF.

The J gene is TRBJ2-1, the V gene TRBV29-1, with 8 bases lining up with TRBD2. The CDR3 covers 17 residues. The V segment lost 7 bases and the J segment 1 base; nucleotides outside the gene matches: 15. The germline V gene encodes CDR1 SQVTM and CDR2 ANQGSEA. DNA for the CDR3: TGCAGCGGACTACTAGCGGCCGGAGTGGGATCCTACAATGAGCAGTTCTTC. Amino acid sequence: CSGLLAAGVGSYNEQFF.

V is TRBV7-6 and J is TRBJ2-5; 11 bases agree with TRBD2. Germline-derived CDR1 and CDR2 are SGHVS and FNYEAQ. The CDR3 loop spans 16 amino acids. With V trimmed by 3 bases and J by 0 bases, 3 bases remained unmatched. CDR3 coding DNA: TGTGCCAGCAGCTTTGGGACTAGCGGTTACCAAGAGACCCAGTACTTC. Translated, it gives CASSFGTSGYQETQYF.

V and J are TRBV6-5 and TRBJ2-2; tentative D call: TRBD1 (5 bases). Germline CDR1 MNHEY, CDR2 SVGAGI. Trimming pared 1 base from V and 0 bases from J, leaving 6 bases between. This CDR3 is built from 15 residues. CDR3 loop: CASSYWGANTGELFF. The CDR3 DNA reads TGTGCCAGCAGTTACTGGGGCGCGAACACCGGGGAGCTGTTTTTT.

The V call is TRBV27, the J call TRBJ2-5; 10 bases line up with TRBD2. The tail of the sequence fits TRBJ2-7 better, so the J call may be wrong. Germline V gene data show CDR1 as MNHEY and CDR2 as SMNVEV (reference sequence). CDR3 length: 15 amino acids. The CDR3 DNA reads as TGTGCCAGCAGTGTTTCCGGGACTAGCGCGTACGAGCAGTACTTC. Translated, it gives CASSVSGTSAYEQYF.

The V call is TRBV7-9, the J call TRBJ2-7; the D is unclear. This CDR3 is 14 amino acids long. Trimming shortened V by 3 bases and J by 1 base, and 10 bases separated the two germline ends. The V gene's germline CDR1 is SEHNR and CDR2 FQNEAQ (reference sequence). In DNA form, the CDR3 reads TGTGCCAGCAGCTTCGAGCAGGAATCCTACGAGCAGTACTTC. This encodes CASSFEQESYEQYF.

V gene TRBV5-1 combines with J gene TRBJ2-2; 8 bases are shared with TRBD1. Germline CDR1 reads SGHRS; CDR2 reads YFSETQ. This CDR3 contains 13 residues. V lost 3 bases to trimming and J lost 5 bases; unmatched junction nucleotides: 0. CDR3 in amino acids: CASSWDRTGELFF. The CDR3 nucleotides read TGCGCCAGCAGCTGGGACAGGACCGGGGAGCTGTTTTTT.

The chain recombines TRBV5-1 with TRBJ2-5; 8 nucleotides align to TRBD2. The CDR3 extends over 14 amino acids. CDR1 is SGHRS and CDR2 is YFSETQ in the germline V gene. Losses at the gene ends were 4 bases for V and 3 bases for J; bases not matched to a gene: 5. The CDR3 region is CASSPGGAKETQYF. The CDR3 DNA follows: TGCGCCAGCAGCCCGGGGGGGGCAAAAGAGACCCAGTACTTC.

The rearrangement joins TRBV7-9 to TRBJ1-1; 9 bases fit TRBD1. The CDR3 runs to 15 residues. V gave up 5 bases and J gave up 3 bases; unmatched junction bases: 7. Germline lookup yields CDR1 SEHNR and CDR2 FQNEAQ (reference sequence). Here the CDR3 reads CASSPGDRVYTEAFF. The CDR3 nucleotides are TGTGCCAGCAGCCCCGGGGACAGGGTATACACTGAAGCTTTCTTT. Drawing the rest from reference TRBV7-9 and TRBJ1-1, the complete variable domain is DTGVSQNPRHKITKRGQNVTFRCDPISEHNRLYWYRQTLGQGPEFLTYFQNEAQLEKSRLLSDRFSAERPKGSFSTLEIQRTEQGDSAMYLCASSPGDRVYTEAFFGQGTRLTVV.

This clone was counted between two and nine times. This chain's CDR3 is CASTWDRFTGELFF. DNA for the CDR3: TGTGCCAGCACCTGGGACAGATTCACCGGGGAGCTGTTTTTT. The chain carries TRBV6-1 and TRBJ2-2, with 7 nucleotides matching TRBD1. The CDR3 has 14 amino acids. Trimming took 7 bases from V and 4 from J; bases not matched to a gene: 6. CDR1 is MNHNS and CDR2 is SASEGT in the germline V gene.

The chain has TRBV4-1 and TRBJ2-7; 10 bases map to TRBD2. The CDR3 consists of 13 residues. The V segment lost 4 bases and the J segment 7 bases; nucleotides outside the gene matches: 4. Germline lookup yields CDR1 MGHRA and CDR2 YSYEKL. Here the CDR3 DNA reads TGCGCCAGCAGCCGTCTAGCGGGAGAAGAGCAGTACTTC. Translated: CASSRLAGEEQYF.

Notes on this clone: Other DNA sequences of this sample code for an identical CDR3. V and J are TRBV7-2 and TRBJ2-1; D may be TRBD2 (6 bases). The CDR3 is made up of 15 amino acids. V was clipped by 0 bases and J by 0 bases, with 6 bases between them. Germline CDR1 and CDR2: SGHTA and FQGNSA. CDR3 amino acids: CASSLAGSSYNEQFF. For the CDR3, the DNA is TGTGCCAGCAGCTTAGCCGGGAGCTCCTACAATGAGCAGTTCTTC.

The rearrangement joins TRBV7-6 to TRBJ2-7, with 8 bases that match TRBD1. The CDR3 runs 14 residues. Germline V lookup: CDR1 SGHVS, CDR2 FNYEAQ. J was trimmed by 5 bases and V by 5 bases; bases with no gene match: 8. The CDR3, as DNA: TGTGCCAGCAGCCCTAGACAGGGGCTCGACGAGCAGTACTTC. Amino acids: CASSPRQGLDEQYF.

The J gene is TRBJ2-3, the V gene TRBV10-1; 12 bases align to TRBD2. The CDR3 extends over 16 amino acids. Germline loops: CDR1 WNHNN, CDR2 SYGVQD (reference sequence). V was pared by 6 bases and J by 2 bases, with 6 bases of the junction left unmatched. The CDR3 nucleotides read TGCGCCAGCAGGGGGTCTAGCGGGAGGGTCACAGATACGCAGTATTTT. It translates to CASRGSSGRVTDTQYF.

This clone occurred a few times. This CDR3 is also generated by other DNA sequences in the sample. The V and J genes are TRBV6-5 and TRBJ1-5, with 7 bases lining up with TRBD1. The CDR3 consists of 13 residues. Germline trimming cut 6 bases from V and 5 bases from J; bases unmatched to any gene: 4. Germline values: CDR1 MNHEY, CDR2 SVGAGI. The CDR3 DNA is TGTGCCAGCAGGCGGCAGGGGGATCAGCCCCAGCATTTT. Its translation is CASRRQGDQPQHF.

J is TRBJ1-3 and V is TRBV7-9, with D unresolved. The V end lost 5 bases, the J end lost 3 bases, and 5 bases lay between the germline ends. CDR1 is SEHNR, CDR2 FQNEAQ, per germline (reference sequence). The CDR3 is made up of 12 amino acids. CDR3 bases: TGTGCCAGCAGCCCGAGTGGAAACACCATATATTTT. Translating it yields CASSPSGNTIYF.

The chain uses TRBV9 and TRBJ2-3; 10 bases match TRBD2. The CDR3 totals 15 residues. J lost 3 bases, V lost 3 bases, and 4 bases had no gene match. Per the germline V gene, CDR1 is SGDLS and CDR2 is YYNGEE. In nucleotides, the CDR3 is TGTGCCAGCAGCGCCAAGGGACTAGCGACAGATACGCAGTATTTT. This translates into CASSAKGLATDTQYF.

The chain carries TRBV19 and TRBJ2-1; TRBD1 matches at 8 bases. Trimming at V came to 8 bases and at J to 8 bases, leaving 8 bases not matched to a gene. CDR3 size: 13 residues. Per the germline V gene, CDR1 is LNHDA and CDR2 is SQIVND (reference sequence). The CDR3 bases are TGTGCCAGTGGACAGGGCCGAGGGGATGAGCAGTTCTTC. The encoded protein is CASGQGRGDEQFF.

V usage is TRBV10-2 and J usage is TRBJ2-7; TRBD2 is a possible D gene (5 bases). CDR1 and CDR2 from the germline V gene are WSHSY and SAAADI. The CDR3 spans 14 residues. V lost 0 bases, J lost 3 bases, and 9 bases lay in between. Here the CDR3 DNA reads TGCGCCAGCAGTGAGTCGGACGGACTCTACGAGCAGTACTTC. Translating it yields CASSESDGLYEQYF.